These T cell receptor beta chains were read from a single sample in a study of technical replicates of blood from a few donors. Method: immunoSEQ multiplex PCR; TCRdb's copy keeps in-frame clones and lacks some. The sample shows more than 45,000 clones, approximately 95% of them seen only once. Sequencing was carried out using PBMCs. The receptors were gathered from a human donor in good health. Some clones in this sample may be carry-over from other donors' samples. Each CDR3 is given with its conserved first and last residue. A D gene is named only where the DNA matches it firmly. Expanded clones get a size class; other rows say once, few or many, or leave the size out.

j_call d_call cdr3_length v_call clone_size cdr3_nt cdr3_aa
TRBJ2-7 TRBD1 15 TRBV29-1 once TGCAGCGTTGAAGGACAGACAGGGGACCTTTACGAGCAGTACTTC CSVEGQTGDLYEQYF
TRBJ2-2 TRBD2 16 TRBV10-3 NA TGTGCCACCTGGGATACTAGCGGGAGATATGGCGGGGAGCTGTTTTTT CATWDTSGRYGGELFF
TRBJ2-1 TRBD2 15 TRBV7-8 NA TGTGCCAGCAGCTTATGGCTAGCGGACTACAATGAGCAGTTCTTC CASSLWLADYNEQFF
TRBJ2-3 TRBD2 15 TRBV6-5 NA TGTGCCAGCACCTCCCCAGCGGGAGGTAGTGGCACGCAGTATTTT CASTSPAGGSGTQYF
TRBJ1-2 TRBD1 14 TRBV6-6 NA TGTGCCAGCAGAACGACAGGGATTAACTATGGCTACACCTTC CASRTTGINYGYTF
TRBJ2-7 TRBD1 15 TRBV15 NA TGTGCCACCAGCAGAGCAGGGACAGGGAACCACGAGCAGTACTTC CATSRAGTGNHEQYF
TRBJ1-1 NA 13 TRBV6-5 NA TGTGCCAGCAGTTACTCCCCGAGCACTGAAGCTTTCTTT CASSYSPSTEAFF
TRBJ2-7 NA 12 TRBV2 NA TGTGCCAGCAGTGCGCTGCGTTCCGAGCAGTACTTC CASSALRSEQYF
TRBJ1-1 TRBD1 15 TRBV7-8 NA TGTGCCAGCAGCTCCTACACAGGGGGCTTCACTGAAGCTTTCTTT CASSSYTGGFTEAFF
TRBJ2-1 TRBD2 15 TRBV7-9 NA TGTGCCAGCAACCCCTTTTTAGCGGGCCACAATGAGCAGTTCTTC CASNPFLAGHNEQFF
TRBJ2-1 TRBD1 15 TRBV7-3 NA TGTGCCAGCAGCTTTCGGACAGGCGAGAAGAGTGAGCAGTTCTTC CASSFRTGEKSEQFF
TRBJ2-3 NA 14 TRBV27 once TGTGCCAGCAGGGTCCGCAGGGGTACAGATACGCAGTATTTT CASRVRRGTDTQYF
TRBJ2-7 TRBD2 15 TRBV30 NA TGTGCCTGGAGTCCCCTAGCGGGGGCTCACTACGAGCAGTACTTC CAWSPLAGAHYEQYF
TRBJ1-1 NA 16 TRBV7-2 NA TGTGCCAGCATCCCCCAATTAGCTCGGGGAAACACTGAAGCTTTCTTT CASIPQLARGNTEAFF
TRBJ2-7 TRBD2 15 TRBV7-9 once TGTGCCAGCAGCTGGTCTAGCGGAGGGGTGGGCGAGCAGTACTTC CASSWSSGGVGEQYF
TRBJ1-2 NA 14 TRBV19 NA TGTGCCAGTAGTATCGTTCCAGGTCCCTTTGGCTACACCTTC CASSIVPGPFGYTF
TRBJ2-3 TRBD2 16 TRBV5-4 NA TGTGCCAGCAGCCAGAGACTAGCGGGAGAAGCAGATACGCAGTATTTT CASSQRLAGEADTQYF
TRBJ2-7 TRBD2 16 TRBV7-6 NA TGTGCCAGCAGCTCTCTCCCGATGGGCGGGGGCTACGAGCAGTACTTC CASSSLPMGGGYEQYF
TRBJ2-7 NA 11 TRBV6-5 once TGTGCCAGCAGTATACGGGGAGAGCAGTACTTC CASSIRGEQYF
TRBJ1-2 NA 15 TRBV30 NA TGTGCCTGGAGTAGACGGGGGGCGGTTTCTTTTGGCTACACCTTC CAWSRRGAVSFGYTF
TRBJ2-7 TRBD2 14 TRBV30 NA TGTGCCTGGAGTGCCCTAGCGGGACGGTACGAGCAGTACTTC CAWSALAGRYEQYF
TRBJ2-2 TRBD1 12 TRBV14 NA TGTGCCAGCAGCCCAGGACAGGGAGGGCTGTTTTTT CASSPGQGGLFF
TRBJ2-5 TRBD2 14 TRBV29-1 NA TGCAGCGGCGAACCAGCGGGGGGGCTGAAGACCCAGTACTTC CSGEPAGGLKTQYF
TRBJ1-5 TRBD1 15 TRBV2 once TGTGCCAGCAGTGGACAGGGGGCGAGCAATCAGCCCCAGCATTTT CASSGQGASNQPQHF
TRBJ2-3 NA 18 TRBV5-4 NA TGTGCCAGCTCCCCAGGGGGTGGCGGGGGGCGAGGGCGTGATACGCAGTATTTT CASSPGGGGGRGRDTQYF
TRBJ1-5 TRBD1 14 TRBV7-2 NA TGTGCCAGCAGCCTGGACAGGGTCAATCAGCCCCAGCATTTT CASSLDRVNQPQHF
TRBJ1-2 NA 13 TRBV4-2 NA TGTGCCAGCAGTCGGACAGATACTCCCGGCTACACCTTC CASSRTDTPGYTF
TRBJ2-3 TRBD2 15 TRBV5-1 NA TGCGCCAGCAGCTTGTGGGGGGGTAGCACAGATACGCAGTATTTT CASSLWGGSTDTQYF
TRBJ2-5 TRBD2 13 TRBV6-1 NA TGTGCCGGGCGGGCAGCGGGAGGGGAGACCCAGTACTTC CAGRAAGGETQYF
TRBJ2-7 TRBD1 15 TRBV27 NA TGTGCCAGCAGAGCCGGGACAGGGATCTCCTACGAGCAGTACTTC CASRAGTGISYEQYF
TRBJ1-2 NA 16 TRBV4-2 NA TGTGCCAGCAGCCCCGAGTGGACTAATTCGGGCTATGGCTACACCTTC CASSPEWTNSGYGYTF
TRBJ2-7 TRBD1 15 TRBV11-2 NA TGTGCCAGCAGCTTAGTGGTCGGGACAGGGCGTGAGCAGTACTTC CASSLVVGTGREQYF
TRBJ1-1 NA 15 TRBV15 NA TGTGCCACCAGCAGCAGGGCAGGGGCGGACACTGAAGCTTTCTTT CATSSRAGADTEAFF
TRBJ1-6 NA 14 TRBV7-9 NA TGTGCCAGCAGCTTAGAACAGTATAATTCACCCCTCCACTTT CASSLEQYNSPLHF
TRBJ2-7 NA 14 TRBV5-1 NA TGCGCCAGCAGCTTGGCGGAGGAGGGCTACGAGCAGTACTTC CASSLAEEGYEQYF
TRBJ2-3 NA 13 TRBV27 NA TGTGCCAGCAGTTCTTCAGGCACAGATACGCAGTATTTT CASSSSGTDTQYF
TRBJ2-7 NA 12 TRBV6-6 NA TGTGCCAGCAGTTACCACCAGGGGGAGCAGTACTTC CASSYHQGEQYF
TRBJ2-2 TRBD1 15 TRBV7-2 NA TGTGCCAGCAGCGCCACAGGGGGCGCCACCGGGGAGCTGTTTTTT CASSATGGATGELFF
TRBJ1-2 TRBD1 17 TRBV10-2 once TGCGCCAGCAGTTCTACAGGGGGCACTACAACTACCGATGGCTACACCTTC CASSSTGGTTTTDGYTF
TRBJ2-7 NA 14 TRBV10-3 NA TGTGCCATCTTAGTTGAGGGCTTCCGCTACGAGCAGTACTTC CAILVEGFRYEQYF
TRBJ1-2 NA 15 TRBV6-5 NA TGTGCCAGCAGTTACTCTACAGGAACTAACTATGGCTACACCTTC CASSYSTGTNYGYTF
TRBJ1-2 NA 14 TRBV6-1 NA TGTGCCAGCACAAAAACCGGGACAACCTATGGCTACACCTTC CASTKTGTTYGYTF